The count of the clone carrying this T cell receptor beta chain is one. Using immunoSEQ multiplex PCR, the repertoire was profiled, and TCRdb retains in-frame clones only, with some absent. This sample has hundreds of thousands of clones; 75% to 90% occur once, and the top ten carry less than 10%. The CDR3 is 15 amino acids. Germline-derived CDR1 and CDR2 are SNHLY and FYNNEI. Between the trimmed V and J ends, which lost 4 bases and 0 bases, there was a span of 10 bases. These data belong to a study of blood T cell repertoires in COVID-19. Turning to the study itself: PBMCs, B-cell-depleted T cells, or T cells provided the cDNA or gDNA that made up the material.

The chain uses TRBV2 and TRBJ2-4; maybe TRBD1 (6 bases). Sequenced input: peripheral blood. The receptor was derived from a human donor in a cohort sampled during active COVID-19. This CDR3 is CASSADSLAKNIQYF. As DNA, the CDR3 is TGTGCCAGCAGTGCGGACAGCTTAGCCAAAAACATTCAGTACTTC.